The 13 T cell receptor beta chains below come from one sample, sequenced in a study of shared clonotypes between healthy human individuals. Assay: immunoSEQ multiplex PCR; the TCRdb copy retains only in-frame clones and omits some. The sample lists about 380,000 clones; just over 95% were seen once. The specimen sequenced was memory CD8+ T cells sorted from blood. Subset described: CD45RO+ cells pooled with CCR7-negative TemRA cells. These TCRs come from a young man in good health.

The CDR3 DNA is TGTGCCTGGAGATTAGCAGGGAATGTCTACGAGCAGTACTTC. Translation: CAWRLAGNVYEQYF. V and J are TRBV30 and TRBJ2-7, with D possibly matching TRBD1 (5 bases). V lost 3 bases to trimming and J lost 3 bases, with 15 bases between them. CDR1 and CDR2 (germline): GTSNPN, SVGIG (reference sequence). The CDR3 covers 14 residues.

The chain combines TRBV6-1 with TRBJ2-7; TRBD2 agrees at 13 bases. Trimming cost V 2 bases and J 8 bases; bases outside gene matches: 15. From germline, CDR1 is MNHNS and CDR2 SASEGT. The CDR3 is made up of 18 amino acids. The CDR3 DNA reads as TGTGCCAGCAGTGAACGAGCCGGACTAGCGGGAGACCGGGTAAAGCAGTACTTC. Protein product: CASSERAGLAGDRVKQYF.

This chain connects TRBV6-7 to TRBJ2-1; TRBD2 aligns across 12 bases. TRBV6-7 is an open reading frame, and its role is uncertain. CDR3 length: 15 amino acids. The CDR3 region is CALGASGRALYEQFF. Written as DNA, the CDR3 is TGTGCTCTTGGGGCTAGCGGGAGGGCCTTGTATGAGCAGTTCTTC.

This chain's CDR3 is CASSGRRDGTSGKETQYF. DNA of the CDR3: TGTGCCAGCAGCGGCCGCCGCGATGGGACTAGCGGAAAAGAGACCCAGTACTTC. The rearrangement links TRBV7-8 to TRBJ2-5; 11 bases fit TRBD2. Per germline, CDR1 SGHVS and CDR2 FQNEAQ. V lost 5 bases to trimming and J lost 3 bases; unmatched junction nucleotides: 14. This CDR3 spans 18 amino acids. Using reference TRBV7-8 and TRBJ2-5 for the parts outside the CDR3, the full variable domain is GAGVSQSPRYKVAKRGQDVALRCDPISGHVSLFWYQQALGQGPEFLTYFQNEAQLDKSGLPSDRFFAERPEGSVSTLKIQRTQQEDSAVYLCASSGRRDGTSGKETQYFGPGTRLLVL.

The V and J genes are TRBV4-1 and TRBJ1-2, with a weak D call TRBD1 (6 bases). CDR1 and CDR2 from the germline V gene are MGHRA and YSYEKL. The CDR3 is 15 amino acids. Trimming took 0 bases from V and 8 from J, leaving 16 bases between them. The CDR3 here is CASSQDVQGRKGYTF. The CDR3 DNA is TGCGCCAGCAGCCAAGATGTACAGGGAAGGAAGGGCTACACCTTC.

The chain couples TRBV7-8 to TRBJ1-1; no clear D gene. This CDR3 spans 17 amino acids. Germline CDR1 reads SGHVS; CDR2 reads FQNEAQ. Deletions cut 3 bases from V and 1 base from J, with 18 bases between. CDR3 in DNA: TGTGCCAGCAGCTTTAGACCTGGCAGCGTAAAGAACACTGAAGCTTTCTTT. It specifies CASSFRPGSVKNTEAFF.

The rearrangement joins TRBV2 to TRBJ2-7; 8 nucleotides line up with TRBD1. The CDR3 length is 14 residues. After removal of 4 bases from V and 2 bases from J, the junction contained 4 bases not matched to a gene. Germline CDR1 and CDR2: SNHLY and FYNNEI. CDR3 region: CASSVEQGAYEQYF. Here the CDR3 DNA reads TGTGCCAGCAGTGTGGAACAGGGGGCCTACGAGCAGTACTTC.

This chain connects TRBV2 to TRBJ2-7; D is perhaps TRBD2 (6 bases). The CDR3 consists of 16 residues. The germline CDR1 and CDR2 sequences are SNHLY and FYNNEI. The germline V and J ends were trimmed by 3 bases and 4 bases, with 19 bases remaining between them. CDR3 sequence reads: CASSDSPYGSRYEQYF. CDR3 nucleotide sequence: TGTGCCAGCAGTGATTCTCCCTACGGGAGCCGGTACGAGCAGTACTTC.

The rearrangement uses TRBV19 and TRBJ1-4, with a weak D call TRBD1 (6 bases). The CDR3 runs 12 residues. In germline, CDR1 is LNHDA, CDR2 SQIVND (reference sequence). V dropped 11 bases and J dropped 5 bases, with 12 bases sitting between them. The CDR3 region has the DNA TGTGCCGTGGGGGCTGGGAATGAAAAACTGTTTTTT. Translating it yields CAVGAGNEKLFF.

On this clone: In the same sample, other DNA sequences code for this CDR3. The chain joins TRBV30 to TRBJ2-7; 8 nucleotides line up with TRBD2. Germline CDR1 GTSNPN, CDR2 SVGIG (reference sequence). Trimming cost V 0 bases and J 4 bases; bases outside gene matches: 2. The CDR3 has 13 residues. CDR3 nucleotides: TGTGCCTGGAGTGTACGGGGGGGGTACGAGCAGTACTTC. Its protein product is CAWSVRGGYEQYF.

The table lists this clone with a count of one. The V and J genes are TRBV4-1 and TRBJ2-1; TRBD2 aligns across 14 bases. There are 15 residues in the CDR3. Germline V lookup: CDR1 MGHRA, CDR2 YSYEKL. J lost 12 bases, V lost 1 base, and 5 bases had no gene match. The CDR3 DNA is TGCGCCAGCAGCCAAGGTGGGACTAGCGGGAGTAGGCAGTTCTTC. Amino acids: CASSQGGTSGSRQFF.

The table lists this clone with a count of one. The chain employs TRBV5-4 and TRBJ2-5; 7 bases fit TRBD1. Per germline, CDR1 SGHNT and CDR2 YYREEE (reference sequence). V gave up 4 bases and J gave up 3 bases; unmatched junction bases: 3. The CDR3 consists of 13 residues. CDR3 protein: CASSRGQKETQYF. Here the CDR3 DNA reads TGTGCCAGCAGCCGGGGACAGAAAGAGACCCAGTACTTC.

V gene TRBV27 combines with J gene TRBJ2-2; a weak D match, TRBD2 (5 bases). Germline assignment: CDR1 MNHEY and CDR2 SMNVEV (reference sequence). V lost 8 bases and J lost 8, with 18 bases in between. This CDR3 is built from 14 residues. The CDR3 nucleotides read TGTGCCAGCGGCAGATTGGACTCCCTGGGGGAGCTGTTTTTT. It encodes CASGRLDSLGELFF.